This T cell receptor (beta chain) comes out of a study of cytomegalovirus exposure and HLA in healthy donors. The study's findings and limits: The authors considered a cluster of highly shared sequence variants likely to be a sequencing artifact. Researchers counted around 180 TCR beta chains as cytomegalovirus-associated.

Germline V gene data show CDR1 as MNHNS and CDR2 as SASEGT. The CDR3 spans 14 residues. The V end lost 5 bases, the J end lost 4 bases, and 15 bases lay between the germline ends. Note on this clone: Antigen: not known.

A multiplex PCR was run with 60 Vbeta primers and 13 Jbeta primers. The protocol was immunoSEQ multiplex PCR, while the TCRdb copy is restricted to in-frame clones and leaves out a portion. The sample comprises under 200,000 clones, over 75% of which are singletons, and 1.3% to 1.5% rests with the top ten. The source of this sequence is a woman in her 30s in good health and CMV-seronegative. Sequenced material: PBMCs. This chain connects TRBV6-1 to TRBJ2-7, with D possibly matching TRBD2 (6 bases). This CDR3 reads CASSPPGLPYEQYF. CDR3 DNA sequence: TGTGCCAGCAGTCCCCCGGGACTTCCTTACGAGCAGTACTTC.